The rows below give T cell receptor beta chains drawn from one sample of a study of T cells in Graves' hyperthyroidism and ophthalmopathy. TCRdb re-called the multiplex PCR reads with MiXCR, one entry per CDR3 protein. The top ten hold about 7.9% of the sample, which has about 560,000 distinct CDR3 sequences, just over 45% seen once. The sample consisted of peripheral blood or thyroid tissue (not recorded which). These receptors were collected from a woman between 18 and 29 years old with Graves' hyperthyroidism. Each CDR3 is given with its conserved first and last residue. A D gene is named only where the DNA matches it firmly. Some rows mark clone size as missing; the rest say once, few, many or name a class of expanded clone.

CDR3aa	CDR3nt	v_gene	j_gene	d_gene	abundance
CASSFTRAYPNSGANVLTF	TGTGCCAGCAGCTTCACAAGGGCTTACCCTAACTCTGGGGCCAACGTCCTGACTTTC	TRBV7-9	TRBJ2-6	-	few
CASSPSLVPSYEQYF	TGTGCCAGCAGCCCGTCCCTAGTCCCCTCCTACGAGCAGTACTTC	TRBV7-9	TRBJ2-7	-	-
CASSSHGTYEQYF	TGTGCCAGCAGCTCCCACGGCACATACGAGCAGTACTTC	TRBV7-2	TRBJ2-7	-	many
CASLTRQGNGYTF	TGTGCCAGCCTAACTCGGCAGGGCAATGGCTACACCTTC	TRBV19	TRBJ1-2	-	few
CASSYYGTGGIEQYF	TGTGCCAGCAGTTACTATGGGACAGGTGGGATCGAGCAGTACTTC	TRBV2	TRBJ2-7	TRBD1	-
CASSYSTRPYGYTF	TGTGCCAGCAGTTACTCGACGAGACCCTATGGCTACACCTTC	TRBV6-5	TRBJ1-2	-	-
CSAHDRPTNEKLFF	TGCAGTGCTCATGACAGGCCAACTAATGAAAAACTGTTTTTT	TRBV20-1	TRBJ1-4	-	-
CASSFRDTEYGYTF	TGCGCCAGCAGCTTCCGGGACACGGAGTATGGCTACACCTTC	TRBV5-1	TRBJ1-2	-	few
CASSQQWTEGYF	TGTGCCAGCAGCCAGCAATGGACAGAGGGGTACTTC	TRBV6-1	TRBJ2-7	-	many
CASSLGGGTEFSPLHF	TGTGCCAGCAGCTTAGGAGGAGGGACAGAGTTTTCACCCCTCCACTTT	TRBV2	TRBJ1-6	TRBD1	few
CATSRAWDPPADTQYF	TGTGCCACCAGCAGAGCTTGGGACCCGCCGGCGGATACGCAGTATTTT	TRBV15	TRBJ2-3	-	-
CASSYDRGSEKLFF	TGTGCCAGCAGCTACGACAGGGGGAGTGAAAAACTGTTTTTT	TRBV7-9	TRBJ1-4	TRBD1	many
CAPAYGESSNQPQHF	TGTGCCCCCGCTTATGGGGAGAGTAGCAATCAGCCCCAGCATTTT	TRBV15	TRBJ1-5	-	-
CASLMRGDLGYTF	TGTGCCAGTTTAATGAGGGGGGACCTTGGCTACACCTTC	TRBV12-3/TRBV12-4	TRBJ1-2	-	few
CATSIQGDNEQFF	TGTGCCACCAGCATACAGGGAGACAATGAGCAGTTCTTC	TRBV15	TRBJ2-1	-	-
CASVHRDRGLTEAFF	TGTGCCAGCGTTCACCGGGACAGGGGCCTTACTGAAGCTTTCTTT	TRBV2	TRBJ1-1	TRBD1	-
CASSQVRNRGLEQYF	TGCGCCAGCAGCCAAGTTCGGAATAGGGGGCTCGAGCAGTACTTC	TRBV4-3	TRBJ2-7	TRBD1	few
CASSYKDSYEQYF	TGCGCCAGCAGCTACAAGGACTCCTACGAGCAGTACTTC	TRBV5-1	TRBJ2-7	-	few
CASKTSGRMNEQYF	TGCGCCAGCAAGACTAGCGGGAGGATGAACGAGCAGTACTTC	TRBV5-1	TRBJ2-7	TRBD2	-
CATSGWTGASYNEQFF	TGTGCCACCAGTGGTTGGACAGGGGCGTCCTACAATGAGCAGTTCTTC	TRBV24-1	TRBJ2-1	TRBD1	-
CASSVGLLPAEAFF	TGTGCCAGCAGTGTGGGTCTTCTTCCCGCTGAAGCTTTCTTT	TRBV2	TRBJ1-1	-	few
CSVDFNGGELFF	TGCAGCGTTGACTTTAACGGCGGGGAGCTGTTTTTT	TRBV29-1	TRBJ2-2	-	many
CASSCNGVGNQPQHF	TGTGCCAGCAGCTGCAATGGGGTCGGCAACCAGCCCCAGCATTTT	TRBV7-8	TRBJ1-5	-	-
CATSRWGGINEKLFF	TGTGCCACCAGCAGATGGGGGGGTATTAATGAAAAACTGTTTTTT	TRBV15	TRBJ1-4	-	-
CATSDGGLAGGQYF	TGTGCCACCAGTGATGGGGGACTAGCGGGAGGCCAGTACTTC	TRBV24-1	TRBJ2-5	TRBD2	-
CASSQGQLYEQYF	TGTGCCAGCAGCCAAGGACAGCTCTACGAGCAGTACTTC	TRBV7-6	TRBJ2-7	-	few
CASSDGQEKYYEQYF	TGTGCCAGCAGCGACGGACAGGAAAAGTACTACGAGCAGTACTTC	TRBV14	TRBJ2-7	TRBD1	-
CASSSHYSGRDSYEQYF	TGTGCCAGCAGCTCCCATTATAGCGGGAGGGATTCCTACGAGCAGTACTTC	TRBV13	TRBJ2-7	TRBD2	once